One and the same sample provided the 20 T cell receptor beta chains below, sequenced in a study of blood T cell repertoires in COVID-19. TCRdb's copy holds only in-frame clones and misses some; the assay was immunoSEQ multiplex PCR. The sample lists over 65,000 clones; 86% were seen once. The sequencing input was peripheral blood. Receptor source: a man in his thirties or forties with acute or convalescent COVID-19.

J is TRBJ2-1 and V is TRBV18; TRBD2 agrees at 15 bases. Per the germline V gene, CDR1 is KGHSH and CDR2 is LQKENI. This CDR3 spans 17 amino acids. V dropped 4 bases and J dropped 8; count of bases not matched to a gene: 9. This chain's CDR3 is CASSRASGLAGGDEQFF. The CDR3, as DNA: TGTGCCAGCTCACGGGCTTCGGGACTAGCGGGAGGCGATGAGCAGTTCTTC.

This chain connects TRBV7-3 to TRBJ1-1; TRBD1 matches at 7 bases. The V gene's germline CDR1 is SGHTA and CDR2 FQGTGA. The V segment lost 0 bases and the J segment 1 base; nucleotides outside the gene matches: 14. The CDR3 totals 19 residues. The CDR3 DNA is TGTGCCAGCAGCTTAACCTCCCCCTTAACCGGGACAGCGAACACTGAAGCTTTCTTT. As protein: CASSLTSPLTGTANTEAFF.

The chain links TRBV19 to TRBJ2-1; TRBD1 agrees at 8 bases. V dropped 1 base and J dropped 9; count of bases not matched to a gene: 11. The V gene's germline CDR1 is LNHDA and CDR2 SQIVND (reference sequence). This CDR3 is built from 16 residues. CDR3 sequence (DNA): TGTGCCAGTAGTATAGGAGGGGGGACAGGATTTCGTGAGCAGTTCTTC. It specifies CASSIGGGTGFREQFF.

The chain has TRBV15 and TRBJ2-1; D not resolved. This CDR3 spans 15 amino acids. Per the germline V gene, CDR1 is LNHNV and CDR2 is YYDKDF (reference sequence). V lost 1 base to trimming and J lost 6 bases, with 13 bases between them. CDR3 region: CATSRAGSLSNEQFF. The CDR3 nucleotides are TGTGCCACCAGCAGAGCAGGCTCTCTTTCCAATGAGCAGTTCTTC.

Here the CDR3 DNA reads TGTGCCAGCAGCATACTAGCGGGGGAGCAGTACTTC. Translation: CASSILAGEQYF. The gene calls are TRBV5-6 and TRBJ2-7, with TRBD2 matching over 10 bases. CDR1 SGHDT and CDR2 YYEEEE come from the germline V gene. CDR3 size: 12 residues. V gave up 4 bases and J gave up 7 bases; unmatched junction bases: 2.

The chain has TRBV5-6 and TRBJ2-1, with 7 positions matching TRBD1. Germline CDR1 reads SGHDT; CDR2 reads YYEEEE. V shed 4 bases and J 4 bases; nucleotides not matched to a gene: 11. The CDR3 runs 16 residues. The CDR3: CASSRPGDSIYNEQFF. For the CDR3, the DNA is TGTGCCAGCAGCCGCCCCGGGGACAGTATATACAATGAGCAGTTCTTC.

The gene calls are TRBV15 and TRBJ2-1, with D unclear. In germline, CDR1 is LNHNV, CDR2 YYDKDF (reference sequence). The V end was cut by 0 bases, the J end by 9 bases, with 12 bases between. This CDR3 region has 14 residues. The DNA for the CDR3 is TGTGCCACCAGCAGAGATTTGACTTCCGGTGAGCAGTTCTTC. It codes for CATSRDLTSGEQFF.

This chain links TRBV19 with TRBJ2-2; 8 bases agree with TRBD1. This CDR3 is 15 amino acids long. The germline V gene encodes CDR1 LNHDA and CDR2 SQIVND (reference sequence). With 0 bases clipped from V and 5 bases from J, the junction kept 2 bases outside the gene matches. In nucleotides, the CDR3 is TGTGCCAGTAGTATAGACAGGGGGCAAACCGGGGAGCTGTTTTTT. It codes for CASSIDRGQTGELFF.

This clone is a singleton in its sample. The rearrangement uses TRBV25-1 and TRBJ1-2, with 9 bases lining up with TRBD1. Trimming at V came to 0 bases and at J to 6 bases, leaving 5 bases not matched to a gene. Germline CDR1 is MGHDK and CDR2 is SYGVNS. The CDR3 consists of 15 residues. The CDR3 sequence is CASSEYRTGEHGYTF. The CDR3 DNA reads as TGTGCCAGCAGTGAATACAGGACAGGGGAGCATGGCTACACCTTC.

This clone was detected a few times. J is TRBJ1-5 and V is TRBV12-3 or TRBV12-4, with TRBD1 identical over 8 bases. With 6 bases clipped from V and 7 bases from J, the junction kept 5 bases outside the gene matches. The CDR3 totals 13 residues. The CDR3 bases are TGTGCCAGCAGCGACAGGGGCGGGCAGCCCCAGCATTTT. Its translation is CASSDRGGQPQHF.

V usage is TRBV7-9 and J usage is TRBJ2-7; D remains unclear. CDR3 length: 13 amino acids. The V gene's germline CDR1 is SEHNR and CDR2 FQNEAQ (reference sequence). V gave up 1 base and J gave up 5 bases, with 9 bases separating them. The CDR3 sequence is CASSLDYSHEQYF. Here the CDR3 DNA reads TGTGCCAGCAGCTTAGATTACAGCCACGAGCAGTACTTC.

The chain uses TRBV28 and TRBJ1-2; D unclear. Germline CDR1 MDHEN, CDR2 SYDVKM. The length of the CDR3 is 13 residues. V lost 5 bases to trimming and J lost 5 bases, with 12 bases between them. The CDR3 DNA reads TGTGCCAGCAGTCTCAGGCACCAGTATGGCTACACCTTC. This encodes CASSLRHQYGYTF.

The chain is built from TRBV9 and TRBJ2-2; TRBD2 might be the D (7 bases). This CDR3 has 17 amino acids. CDR1 and CDR2 from the germline V gene are SGDLS and YYNGEE. Trimming removed 0 bases from V and 5 bases from J, with 17 bases in between. CDR3 region: CASSVEGGGPETGELFF. The CDR3 coding sequence is TGTGCCAGCAGCGTAGAGGGGGGAGGGCCGGAAACCGGGGAGCTGTTTTTT.

The chain is built from TRBV4-1 and TRBJ2-1; TRBD2 might be the D (7 bases). Between the trimmed V and J ends, which lost 8 bases and 5 bases, there was a span of 16 bases. CDR1 and CDR2 from the germline V gene are MGHRA and YSYEKL. The CDR3 runs 14 residues. CDR3 DNA sequence: TGCGCCAGCGCCAGGGGCGGGAGAGACAATGAGCAGTTCTTC. Encoded protein: CASARGGRDNEQFF.

This clone was detected only once. This sequence joins TRBV3-1 (or the pseudogene TRBV3-2) and TRBJ2-7, with D maybe TRBD1 (6 bases). The CDR3 is 13 amino acids. The germline gives CDR1 LGHDT, CDR2 YNNKEL (reference sequence). Between the trimmed V and J ends, which lost 5 bases and 0 bases, there was a span of 8 bases. In nucleotides, the CDR3 is TGTGCCAGCAGCTGGACAGTCTCCTACGAGCAGTACTTC. Protein product: CASSWTVSYEQYF.

This clone was observed once. The chain recombines TRBV2 with TRBJ1-2; the D gene is possibly TRBD1 (6 bases). Between the trimmed V and J ends, which lost 3 bases and 5 bases, there was a span of 13 bases. The CDR3 loop spans 14 amino acids. Germline V CDR1 and CDR2: SNHLY, FYNNEI. The CDR3 reads CASSDGGRGYGYTF. CDR3 nucleotides: TGTGCCAGCAGTGACGGGGGGCGGGGGTATGGCTACACCTTC.

V gene TRBV7-3 combines with J gene TRBJ2-3; TRBD2 aligns across 10 bases. The CDR3 is made up of 17 amino acids. Losses at the gene ends were 5 bases for V and 0 bases for J; bases not matched to a gene: 8. The germline V gene encodes CDR1 SGHTA and CDR2 FQGTGA. CDR3 sequence (DNA): TGTGCCAGCAGCCTCGGGCAAGCGGGAGGGAGCACAGATACGCAGTATTTT. This codes for CASSLGQAGGSTDTQYF. The full variable domain, rest sourced from reference TRBV7-3 and TRBJ2-3, is GAGVSQTPSNKVTEKGKYVELRCDPISGHTALYWYRQSLGQGPEFLIYFQGTGAADDSGLPNDRFFAVRPEGSVSTLKIQRTERGDSAVYLCASSLGQAGGSTDTQYFGPGTRLTVL.

This rearrangement joins TRBV2 to TRBJ2-1; a possible D gene is TRBD2 (6 bases). Germline CDR1 is SNHLY and CDR2 is FYNNEI. This CDR3 contains 15 residues. Trimming shortened V by 2 bases and J by 6 bases, and 14 bases separated the two germline ends. The CDR3 loop reads CASSENLGGANEQFF. The CDR3 nucleotides read TGTGCCAGCAGTGAAAATTTAGGAGGGGCCAATGAGCAGTTCTTC. Drawing the rest from reference TRBV2 and TRBJ2-1, the complete variable domain is EPEVTQTPSHQVTQMGQEVILRCVPISNHLYFYWYRQILGQKVEFLVSFYNNEISEKSEIFDDQFSVERPDGSNFTLKIRSTKLEDSAMYFCASSENLGGANEQFFGPGTRLTVL.

The rearrangement uses TRBV28 and TRBJ2-3, with D possibly being TRBD2 (7 bases). There are 18 residues in the CDR3. The germline CDR1 and CDR2 sequences are MDHEN and SYDVKM. V was trimmed by 4 bases and J by 4 bases, leaving 24 bases between them. CDR3 region: CASSSITSGGRGSDTQYF. The CDR3 DNA follows: TGTGCCAGCAGTTCCATTACCTCGGGGGGCCGGGGGTCAGATACGCAGTATTTT.

CDR3 bases: TGTGCCAGCAGCTCACTGGGGACAGGGCTTTATCAGCCCCAGCATTTT. Translating it yields CASSSLGTGLYQPQHF. This chain joins TRBV5-6 and TRBJ1-5; 9 positions match TRBD1. Germline V gene lookup returns CDR1 SGHDT and CDR2 YYEEEE. This CDR3 comprises 16 residues. V shed 3 bases, J shed 5 bases, and the junction held 9 bases outside the gene matches.